This TCR beta chain is from a study of T cell repertoires in cytomegalovirus infection. Study information: From public TCR beta signatures came an indication of both CMV infection and matching HLA type.

Study observations and caveats: The response measured ex vivo was dominated by TCR beta clonotypes (HLA-C-restricted and CMV-specific). The study identified carriers of CMV plus the relevant HLA from cumulative public TCR beta family frequency.

TCRdb re-called the reads through MiXCR, storing one row per CDR3 protein. The table lists 160,000 or so distinct CDR3 sequences, under 20% of them singletons. Remarks on this clonotype: Its target is unknown.

Germline V gene sequence: CDR1 SGHNT, CDR2 YENEEA. V shed 3 bases and J shed 5 bases, with 17 bases lying between them. This CDR3 has 16 amino acids. The receptor comes from a human donor in good health (CMV status not recorded). Some clones in this sample may be carry-over from other donors' samples. V usage is TRBV11-3 and J usage is TRBJ2-1; D might be TRBD2 (5 bases). The sequenced sample consisted of CD8+ T cells from PBMCs. CDR3 in amino acids: CASSLGEIPPDNEQFF. CDR3 nucleotide sequence: TGTGCCAGCAGCTTGGGAGAAATCCCTCCCGACAATGAGCAGTTCTTC.